These 25 T cell receptor beta chains came from one sample sequenced in a study of cytomegalovirus exposure and HLA in healthy donors. Primers: 60 Vbeta forward and 13 Jbeta reverse. Method: immunoSEQ multiplex PCR; TCRdb's copy keeps in-frame clones and lacks some. The repertoire consists of approximately 110,000 clones, with approximately 78% occurring once and the leading ten covering about 7.9%. Sequenced sample: PBMCs. The source is a woman aged 40-49 years in good health and CMV-seropositive.

The chain couples TRBV5-1 to TRBJ2-7, with 12 bases matching TRBD2. The CDR3 loop spans 14 amino acids. The V gene end was trimmed by 6 bases and the J gene end by 0 bases; junction bases not matched to a gene: 1. Germline values: CDR1 SGHRS, CDR2 YFSETQ. The CDR3 DNA is TGCGCCAGCAAACTAGCGGGGGGCTCCTACGAGCAGTACTTC. Translating gives CASKLAGGSYEQYF.

The V and J genes are TRBV2 and TRBJ1-5, with D perhaps matching TRBD1 (5 bases). Per the germline V gene, CDR1 is SNHLY and CDR2 is FYNNEI. The CDR3 length is 18 residues. V was pared by 1 base and J by 7 bases, with 23 bases between. CDR3 region: CASSEGSAGRGARQPQHF. The CDR3 bases are TGTGCCAGCAGTGAAGGGAGCGCCGGACGCGGGGCCCGCCAGCCCCAGCATTTT.

This clone has a handful of counts. V gene TRBV4-1 combines with J gene TRBJ2-1, with D perhaps TRBD1 (6 bases). There are 16 residues in the CDR3. Germline V CDR1 and CDR2: MGHRA, YSYEKL. Trimming removed 0 bases at V and 10 bases at J, with 19 bases between. CDR3 loop: CASSQDQAGVSPEQFF. The CDR3 region has the DNA TGCGCCAGCAGCCAAGATCAGGCAGGGGTTAGCCCCGAGCAGTTCTTC.

The CDR3 nucleotides read TGCGCCAGCAGCTTGGTAACAGATCTGAACACTGAAGCTTTCTTT. It yields the protein CASSLVTDLNTEAFF. The gene calls are TRBV5-1 and TRBJ1-1; D is undetermined. CDR3 length: 15 residues. Germline values: CDR1 SGHRS, CDR2 YFSETQ. Trimming removed 0 bases at V and 0 bases at J, with 9 bases between.

A remark on this clone: Other DNA sequences in the sample encode the same CDR3. The rearrangement joins TRBV5-1 to TRBJ2-3, with D perhaps TRBD2 (6 bases). The germline gives CDR1 SGHRS, CDR2 YFSETQ. Trimming stripped 6 bases from V and 0 bases from J, with 11 bases between. This CDR3 is 14 amino acids long. In DNA, the CDR3 is TGCGCCAGCACCCGGGGAGGAAGCACAGATACGCAGTATTTT. Translating it yields CASTRGGSTDTQYF.

The V and J genes are TRBV6-6 and TRBJ1-4; D is possibly TRBD1 (6 bases). There are 16 residues in the CDR3. From germline, CDR1 is MNHNY and CDR2 SVGAGI (reference sequence). The germline V and J ends were trimmed by 6 bases and 5 bases, with 19 bases remaining between them. DNA of the CDR3: TGTGCCAGCAGGCCCATCACAGGGAGCCGGAATGAAAAACTGTTTTTT. It is translated as CASRPITGSRNEKLFF.

In DNA, the CDR3 is TGCGCCAGCAGCTTGGCCCTCGAACTAGCGGGAGATACGCAGTATTTT. Its protein product is CASSLALELAGDTQYF. This sequence joins TRBV5-1 and TRBJ2-3; 9 positions match TRBD2. The germline V gene has CDR1 SGHRS and CDR2 YFSETQ. The CDR3 sequence is 16 residues long. V dropped 0 bases and J dropped 5; count of bases not matched to a gene: 7.

The V gene is TRBV7-3, the J gene TRBJ1-5, with D possibly matching TRBD1 (6 bases). V was trimmed by 2 bases and J by 5 bases, leaving 13 bases between them. This CDR3 has 15 amino acids. In germline, CDR1 is SGHTA, CDR2 FQGTGA. The CDR3 region is CASSLPGGADQPQHF. CDR3 DNA sequence: TGTGCCAGCAGCTTACCCGGGGGGGCCGATCAGCCCCAGCATTTT. Supplemented by reference TRBV7-3 and TRBJ1-5, the full variable domain reads GAGVSQTPSNKVTEKGKYVELRCDPISGHTALYWYRQSLGQGPEFLIYFQGTGAADDSGLPNDRFFAVRPEGSVSTLKIQRTERGDSAVYLCASSLPGGADQPQHFGDGTRLSIL.

In this sample, this clone turned up a few times. V gene TRBV7-9 combines with J gene TRBJ1-2; D possibly corresponds to TRBD1 (6 bases). Between the trimmed V and J ends, which lost 0 bases and 8 bases, there was a span of 16 bases. This CDR3 has 15 amino acids. Looked up from germline, CDR1 is SEHNR and CDR2 is FQNEAQ (reference sequence). CDR3 in DNA: TGTGCCAGCAGCTTAGCCGGGACATCCCCAGGCGGCTACACCTTC. Protein sequence: CASSLAGTSPGGYTF.

The rearrangement links TRBV7-3 to TRBJ2-2; D remains ambiguous. The CDR3 covers 15 residues. Germline CDR1 is SGHTA and CDR2 is FQGTGA. V shed 5 bases and J shed 2 bases, with 12 bases lying between them. The CDR3 spells CASSPRLTNTGELFF. Written as DNA, the CDR3 is TGTGCCAGCAGCCCCCGACTGACTAACACCGGGGAGCTGTTTTTT.

This clone was detected only once. The CDR3 spells CASSLKRGDTQYF. In DNA form, the CDR3 reads TGTGCCAGCAGCTTAAAGCGGGGCGATACGCAGTATTTT. V is TRBV13 and J is TRBJ2-3, with 7 nucleotides matching TRBD2. Germline CDR1 is PRHDT and CDR2 is FYEKMQ (reference sequence). This CDR3 spans 13 amino acids. V shed 2 bases, J shed 6 bases, and the junction held 2 bases outside the gene matches.

This clone was counted between two and nine times. This chain connects TRBV9 to TRBJ1-5; D gene uncertain. Germline CDR1 SGDLS, CDR2 YYNGEE. V shed 3 bases and J shed 0 bases, with 10 bases lying between them. The length of the CDR3 is 15 residues. The CDR3 region has the DNA TGTGCCAGCAGCGCGGCGGGGAATAGCAATCAGCCCCAGCATTTT. This translates into CASSAAGNSNQPQHF.

This clone was observed a handful of times. The V gene is TRBV9, the J gene TRBJ1-3, with a tentative D call TRBD1 (5 bases). CDR1 is SGDLS and CDR2 is YYNGEE in the germline V gene. The ends were cut back, 1 base at V and 7 bases at J, with 12 bases in the middle. This CDR3 region has 14 residues. CDR3 sequence (DNA): TGTGCCAGCAGCGTACAGGGCTCCGGGAACACCATATATTTT. This codes for CASSVQGSGNTIYF. The full variable domain, its missing parts supplied by reference TRBV9 and TRBJ1-3, is DSGVTQTPKHLITATGQRVTLRCSPRSGDLSVYWYQQSLDQGLQFLIQYYNGEERAKGNILERFSAQQFPDLHSELNLSSLELGDSALYFCASSVQGSGNTIYFGEGSWLTVV.

The gene calls are TRBV6-5 and TRBJ1-2; 10 nucleotides match TRBD1. Per the germline V gene, CDR1 is MNHEY and CDR2 is SVGAGI. The CDR3 covers 15 residues. Trimming removed 5 bases from V and 2 bases from J; junction bases left unmatched: 5. CDR3 residues: CASSGTGQGNYGYTF. The CDR3, as DNA: TGTGCCAGCAGTGGGACGGGACAGGGGAACTATGGCTACACCTTC.

In nucleotides, the CDR3 is TGTGCCAGCAGCGTAGGCGGGGAGAGCACAGATACGCAGTATTTT. It encodes CASSVGGESTDTQYF. This chain connects TRBV9 to TRBJ2-3; TRBD2 might be the D (6 bases). CDR1 is SGDLS, CDR2 YYNGEE, per germline. Trimming stripped 0 bases from V and 0 bases from J, with 8 bases between. The CDR3 loop spans 15 amino acids. The whole variable domain, filled in from reference TRBV9 and TRBJ2-3, reads DSGVTQTPKHLITATGQRVTLRCSPRSGDLSVYWYQQSLDQGLQFLIQYYNGEERAKGNILERFSAQQFPDLHSELNLSSLELGDSALYFCASSVGGESTDTQYFGPGTRLTVL.

The chain joins TRBV15 to TRBJ1-5; no definite D call. Germline V gene data show CDR1 as LNHNV and CDR2 as YYDKDF (reference sequence). Trimming pared 0 bases from V and 6 bases from J, leaving 6 bases between. The CDR3 sequence is 13 residues long. CDR3 DNA: TGTGCCACCAGCAGAGATCGTTTTCAGCCCCAGCATTTT. As protein: CATSRDRFQPQHF.

This chain uses TRBV15 with TRBJ1-5; 8 nucleotides match TRBD1. The CDR3 extends over 16 amino acids. V lost 5 bases, J lost 1 base, and 7 bases stayed unmatched. CDR1 is LNHNV and CDR2 is YYDKDF in the germline V gene (reference sequence). The CDR3 region is CATSAHRGTSNQPQHF. In nucleotides, the CDR3 is TGTGCCACCAGCGCACACAGGGGGACGAGCAATCAGCCCCAGCATTTT.

This clone was detected a few times. V is TRBV7-9 and J is TRBJ1-2, with 9 bases matching TRBD1. V shed 5 bases and J 6 bases; nucleotides not matched to a gene: 13. CDR3 length: 16 residues. Germline V gives CDR1 SEHNR, CDR2 FQNEAQ (reference sequence). The CDR3 bases are TGTGCCAGCAGCCTCGGGACAGGGCTTGATTTGGATGGCTACACCTTC. This encodes CASSLGTGLDLDGYTF.

CDR3 coding DNA: TGTGCCAGCAGTTTAAAGCGTGGAACTGAAGCTTTCTTT. Amino acid sequence: CASSLKRGTEAFF. The chain uses TRBV28 and TRBJ1-1; no firm D call. This CDR3 contains 13 residues. The V end was cut by 2 bases, the J end by 5 bases, with 9 bases between. From germline, CDR1 is MDHEN and CDR2 SYDVKM.

The chain joins TRBV15 to TRBJ1-2; 8 positions agree with TRBD1. The germline V gene has CDR1 LNHNV and CDR2 YYDKDF (reference sequence). V trimming: 2 bases; J trimming: 8 bases; junction bases outside the gene matches: 10. The CDR3 runs to 15 residues. CDR3 in DNA: TGTGCCACCAGCAGACGTCTGGAGGACAGGGAGGGCTACACCTTC. Its protein is CATSRRLEDREGYTF.

The V and J genes are TRBV10-2 and TRBJ2-7; D not resolved. CDR1 WSHSY and CDR2 SAAADI come from the germline V gene. The CDR3 spans 14 residues. V was shortened by 4 bases and J by 0 bases, with 10 bases between the two germline ends. The CDR3: CASSASRSSYEQYV. CDR3 bases: TGCGCCAGCAGTGCTTCGAGGAGCTCCTACGAGCAGTACGTC.

The chain recombines TRBV2 with TRBJ1-2; D might be TRBD1 (5 bases). V was pared by 3 bases and J by 5 bases, with 13 bases between. The CDR3 has 14 residues. CDR1 SNHLY and CDR2 FYNNEI come from the germline V gene. CDR3 in DNA: TGTGCCAGCAGTGATGGTATCAGGGTTTATGGCTACACCTTC. Translation: CASSDGIRVYGYTF.

V is TRBV2 and J is TRBJ1-1; D not resolved. Trimming took off 5 bases at V and 4 bases at J, with 11 bases between the two ends. This CDR3 region has 13 residues. Germline CDR1 SNHLY, CDR2 FYNNEI. CDR3 nucleotide sequence: TGTGCCAGCAGTCCCGAGGGAGGCACTGAAGCTTTCTTT. Encoded protein: CASSPEGGTEAFF.

The chain uses TRBV10-3 and TRBJ1-1, with 8 bases aligning to TRBD1. V gave up 10 bases and J gave up 3 bases; unmatched junction bases: 4. Per the germline V gene, CDR1 is ENHRY and CDR2 is SYGVKD. The CDR3 covers 12 residues. CDR3 DNA sequence: TGTGCCACCGACAGGGGAGACACTGAAGCTTTCTTT. Translated: CATDRGDTEAFF.

The chain is built from TRBV2 and TRBJ2-5; 8 positions agree with TRBD2. This CDR3 is built from 13 residues. Germline V gives CDR1 SNHLY, CDR2 FYNNEI. V shed 10 bases, J shed 2 bases, and the junction held 6 bases outside the gene matches. The CDR3 loop is CAIWTSPQETQYF. DNA for the CDR3: TGTGCCATCTGGACTAGCCCGCAAGAGACCCAGTACTTC. The variable domain in full, with the rest retrieved from reference TRBV2 and TRBJ2-5, is EPEVTQTPSHQVTQMGQEVILRCVPISNHLYFYWYRQILGQKVEFLVSFYNNEISEKSEIFDDQFSVERPDGSNFTLKIRSTKLEDSAMYFCAIWTSPQETQYFGPGTRLLVL.